Below, 12 T cell receptor beta chains from the same sample are listed, as sequenced in a study of CD8+ T cells in alopecia areata. It was cDNA, reverse transcribed from extracted RNA, that served as the sequencing template. The repertoire was sequenced with immunoSEQ multiplex PCR; TCRdb's copy has only in-frame clones and lacks some. The sample contains over 200,000 clones, 50% to 75% of which appear only once. Treatment in this sample: oral pan-JAK inhibitor, 5-10 mg twice daily. The sample here was CD4+ T cells sorted from blood, taken at week 4, from a patient treated with tofacitinib. These receptors all stem from a human donor with alopecia areata.

The chain couples TRBV18 to TRBJ2-3; D unclear. V gave up 2 bases and J gave up 4 bases, with 13 bases separating them. This CDR3 has 15 amino acids. Germline loops: CDR1 KGHSH, CDR2 LQKENI. In nucleotides, the CDR3 is TGTGCCAGCTCACCAGGTCCGGTCGGTGCAGATACGCAGTATTTT. This encodes CASSPGPVGADTQYF.

The rearrangement joins TRBV6-5 to TRBJ1-1, with D perhaps matching TRBD1 (6 bases). The CDR3 has 14 amino acids. V lost 4 bases and J 1 base, leaving 10 bases between the germline ends. Germline CDR1 is MNHEY and CDR2 is SVGAGI. In DNA form, the CDR3 reads TGTGCCAGCAGTTTCTTACAGGGGAACACTGAAGCTTTCTTT. It translates to CASSFLQGNTEAFF.

The DNA for the CDR3 is TGTGCCAGCAGGCAATGGCTAGCGGGTTGGAATGAGCAGTTCTTC. It specifies CASRQWLAGWNEQFF. The chain uses TRBV5-7 and TRBJ2-1; 8 bases are a match to TRBD2. TRBV5-7 is flagged as an ORF with uncertain function. This CDR3 has 15 amino acids. Trimming cost V 5 bases and J 7 bases; bases outside gene matches: 11.

The J gene is TRBJ2-7, the V gene TRBV30, with D uncertain. This CDR3 region has 13 residues. V gave up 1 base and J gave up 1 base, with 8 bases separating them. In germline, CDR1 is GTSNPN, CDR2 SVGIG (reference sequence). For the CDR3, the DNA is TGTGCCTGGAGTGATTTCGGTTCCTACGAGCAGTACTTC. Translating it yields CAWSDFGSYEQYF.

The V call is TRBV7-8, the J call TRBJ1-1; no firm D call. CDR1 and CDR2 (germline): SGHVS, FQNEAQ. This CDR3 has 15 residues. V gave up 1 base and J gave up 0 bases, with 9 bases separating them. The CDR3, as DNA: TGTGCCAGCAGCTTAGGGCAGCTCATGAACACTGAAGCTTTCTTT. Encoded protein: CASSLGQLMNTEAFF.

This clone appeared a few times. The chain joins TRBV25-1 to TRBJ2-7; 7 bases map to TRBD2. The CDR3 spans 13 residues. Germline lookup yields CDR1 MGHDK and CDR2 SYGVNS. Germline trimming cut 2 bases from V and 5 bases from J; bases unmatched to any gene: 3. In DNA form, the CDR3 reads TGTGCCAGCAGTGAAAGACTAGCCGACGAGCAGTACTTC. Its translation: CASSERLADEQYF.

This chain uses TRBV29-1 with TRBJ2-5, with TRBD2 matching over 9 bases. There are 16 residues in the CDR3. V shed 6 bases, J shed 1 base, and the junction held 12 bases outside the gene matches. Germline CDR1 reads SQVTM; CDR2 reads ANQGSEA. CDR3 coding DNA: TGCAGCGTAACCCAAAGGCTAGCGGGGATCCAAGAGACCCAGTACTTC. Residues: CSVTQRLAGIQETQYF.

This chain joins TRBV29-1 and TRBJ1-2; the D is unclear. Between the trimmed V and J ends, which lost 6 bases and 0 bases, there was a span of 8 bases. This CDR3 contains 12 residues. Germline assignment: CDR1 SQVTM and CDR2 ANQGSEA. CDR3 in amino acids: CSVLSPNYGYTF. DNA of the CDR3: TGCAGCGTCCTCTCACCTAACTATGGCTACACCTTC.

The genes are TRBV15 and TRBJ2-6; D is ambiguous. Trimming took off 1 base at V and 8 bases at J, with 9 bases between the two ends. The V gene's germline CDR1 is LNHNV and CDR2 YYDKDF (reference sequence). The CDR3 length is 14 residues. The CDR3 spells CATSRVEGTNVLTF. The CDR3 nucleotides are TGTGCCACCAGCAGAGTAGAAGGGACCAACGTCCTGACTTTC. Looking up the rest from reference TRBV15 and TRBJ2-6 gives the full variable domain: DAMVIQNPRYQVTQFGKPVTLSCSQTLNHNVMYWYQQKSSQAPKLLFHYYDKDFNNEADTPDNFQSRRPNTSFCFLDIRSPGLGDTAMYLCATSRVEGTNVLTFGAGSRLTVL.

This chain uses TRBV18 with TRBJ1-1; a weak D match, TRBD1 (5 bases). The CDR3 has 13 amino acids. V dropped 8 bases and J dropped 8 bases, with 18 bases sitting between them. Germline V CDR1 and CDR2: KGHSH, LQKENI. CDR3 sequence: CASTQKAGTEAFF. The CDR3 DNA follows: TGTGCCAGCACTCAAAAAGCTGGGACCGAAGCTTTCTTT. The whole variable domain, filled in from reference TRBV18 and TRBJ1-1, reads NAGVMQNPRHLVRRRGQEARLRCSPMKGHSHVYWYRQLPEEGLKFMVYLQKENIIDESGMPKERFSAEFPKEGPSILRIQQVVRGDSAAYFCASTQKAGTEAFFGQGTRLTVV.

This clone was recorded once. The rearrangement links TRBV18 to TRBJ1-3; weak D call: TRBD1 (5 bases). CDR3 length equals 14 residues. CDR1 is KGHSH, CDR2 LQKENI, per germline. V lost 5 bases, J lost 0 bases, and 8 bases lay in between. In DNA form, the CDR3 reads TGTGCCAGCTCAGACAGCGCCTCTGGAAACACCATATATTTT. Translation gives CASSDSASGNTIYF.

The genes are TRBV27 and TRBJ1-3; unclear D gene. This CDR3 comprises 14 residues. V was clipped by 3 bases and J by 3 bases, with 9 bases between them. From germline, CDR1 is MNHEY and CDR2 SMNVEV (reference sequence). The CDR3 reads CASSFQGVGNTIYF. The CDR3, as DNA: TGTGCCAGCAGTTTTCAAGGCGTTGGAAACACCATATATTTT.